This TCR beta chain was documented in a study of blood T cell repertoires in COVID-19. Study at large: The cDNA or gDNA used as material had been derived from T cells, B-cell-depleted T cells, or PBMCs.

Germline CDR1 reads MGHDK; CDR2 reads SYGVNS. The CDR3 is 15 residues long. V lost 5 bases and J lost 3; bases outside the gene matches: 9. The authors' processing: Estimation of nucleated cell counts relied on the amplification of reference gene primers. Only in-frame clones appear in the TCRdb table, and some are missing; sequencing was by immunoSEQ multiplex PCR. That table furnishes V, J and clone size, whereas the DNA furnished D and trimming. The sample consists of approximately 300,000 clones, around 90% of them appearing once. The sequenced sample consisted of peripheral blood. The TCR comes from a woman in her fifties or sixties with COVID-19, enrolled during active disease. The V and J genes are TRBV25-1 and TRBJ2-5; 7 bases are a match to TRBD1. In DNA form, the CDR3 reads TGTGCCAGCAGTACACACTCCGGGACAGAAGAGACCCAGTACTTC. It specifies CASSTHSGTEETQYF.